One sample yielded the 24 T cell receptor beta chains listed below, sequenced in a study of blood T cell repertoires in COVID-19 (dated by TCRdb to 2020 to 2021). Library method: the immunoSEQ multiplex PCR assay. TCRdb retrieved this table from immuneACCESS and kept in-frame rearrangements only. Not all clones are present; in checked studies, unresolved V genes account for under half, and no reason is known for the remainder. This sample gives 310,000 or so clones in total; almost 90% of them show up just once. The ten largest clones add up to 1.7% of the sample. Sequencing used PBMCs or T cells enriched from blood (not recorded which). These receptors all come from a young woman with acute COVID-19.

Here the CDR3 reads CASSPTGRNTEAFF. As DNA, the CDR3 is TGTGCCAGCTCACCTACAGGGCGGAACACTGAAGCTTTCTTT. This chain connects TRBV18 to TRBJ1-1; D is perhaps TRBD1 (6 bases). The germline V gene has CDR1 KGHSH and CDR2 LQKENI. Deletions cut 3 bases from V and 1 base from J, with 9 bases between. This CDR3 is built from 14 residues.

This clone was detected once. This rearrangement joins TRBV7-2 to TRBJ2-1; no clear D. The V and J ends lost 5 bases and 2 bases respectively, with 16 bases between them. Germline V gene lookup returns CDR1 SGHTA and CDR2 FQGNSA. There are 16 residues in the CDR3. The CDR3 sequence is CASSTQAYTTYNEQFF. CDR3 DNA: TGTGCCAGCAGCACGCAAGCGTATACTACCTACAATGAGCAGTTCTTC.

The chain carries TRBV30 and TRBJ1-5; 8 nucleotides line up with TRBD1. The V gene's germline CDR1 is GTSNPN and CDR2 SVGIG (reference sequence). J lost 6 bases, V lost 3 bases, and 7 bases had no gene match. CDR3 size: 14 residues. The CDR3, as DNA: TGTGCCTGGAGGGCCCAGGGGGCGGGTCAGCCCCAGCATTTT. It yields the protein CAWRAQGAGQPQHF.

The rearrangement joins TRBV18 to TRBJ1-4; D is unclear. The CDR3 loop spans 20 amino acids. V gave up 3 bases and J gave up 0 bases, with 23 bases separating them. Germline CDR1 is KGHSH and CDR2 is LQKENI. The DNA for the CDR3 is TGTGCCAGCTCACCGGGCTCGGAGTGGCGGGCAGAGGCAACTAATGAAAAACTGTTTTTT. This codes for CASSPGSEWRAEATNEKLFF. The variable domain in full, with the rest retrieved from reference TRBV18 and TRBJ1-4, is NAGVMQNPRHLVRRRGQEARLRCSPMKGHSHVYWYRQLPEEGLKFMVYLQKENIIDESGMPKERFSAEFPKEGPSILRIQQVVRGDSAAYFCASSPGSEWRAEATNEKLFFGSGTQLSVL.

The chain is built from TRBV29-1 and TRBJ1-2, with 11 bases matching TRBD1. Germline CDR1 SQVTM, CDR2 ANQGSEA. V was pared by 5 bases and J by 8 bases, with 10 bases of the junction left unmatched. This CDR3 spans 14 amino acids. CDR3 DNA sequence: TGCAGCGTTTGGACAGGGGGCGCATTATCCGGCTACACCTTC. Protein sequence: CSVWTGGALSGYTF.

The V gene is TRBV12-3 or TRBV12-4, the J gene TRBJ1-2; D is unclear. This CDR3 has 13 residues. Trimming pared 5 bases from V and 8 bases from J, leaving 15 bases between. The CDR3 loop is CASSPTAWRGYTF. As DNA, the CDR3 is TGTGCCAGCAGTCCGACGGCGTGGAGGGGCTACACCTTC.

This chain links TRBV7-2 with TRBJ2-1; D not certain. CDR1 SGHTA and CDR2 FQGNSA come from the germline V gene. The CDR3 extends over 14 amino acids. The V end lost 4 bases, the J end lost 5 bases, and 12 bases lay between the germline ends. This CDR3 reads CASSSYLAHNEQFF. CDR3 DNA: TGTGCCAGCAGCTCATATTTAGCCCACAATGAGCAGTTCTTC.

The gene calls are TRBV7-6 and TRBJ1-1; possible D gene TRBD1, 6 bases. Trimming took 2 bases from V and 2 from J, leaving 15 bases between them. This CDR3 comprises 16 residues. Germline V gives CDR1 SGHVS, CDR2 FNYEAQ. The CDR3 loop is CASSLTGPGTNTEAFF. The CDR3 DNA sequence: TGTGCCAGCAGCTTAACGGGCCCCGGGACAAACACTGAAGCTTTCTTT.

The DNA for the CDR3 is TGTGCCAGCAGGGCCGGCGGCACTGAAGCTTTCTTT. It translates to CASRAGGTEAFF. V usage is TRBV27 and J usage is TRBJ1-1; D remains unclear. The germline V gene encodes CDR1 MNHEY and CDR2 SMNVEV (reference sequence). This CDR3 is 12 amino acids long. Trimming cost V 6 bases and J 4 bases, with 9 bases left between them.

The chain joins TRBV30 to TRBJ2-5; TRBD2 aligns across 7 bases. The germline V gene encodes CDR1 GTSNPN and CDR2 SVGIG (reference sequence). CDR3 length equals 15 residues. With 0 bases clipped from V and 1 base from J, the junction kept 5 bases outside the gene matches. The CDR3 reads CAWSVGRVSQETQYF. The CDR3 DNA is TGTGCCTGGAGTGTAGGGAGGGTCTCCCAAGAGACCCAGTACTTC.

The V gene is TRBV6-5, the J gene TRBJ1-5; D is perhaps TRBD1 (6 bases). This CDR3 comprises 15 residues. Germline values: CDR1 MNHEY, CDR2 SVGAGI. V was pared by 0 bases and J by 4 bases, with 10 bases between. The CDR3 spells CASSYSGGPNQPQHF. CDR3 DNA: TGTGCCAGCAGTTACTCAGGGGGACCTAATCAGCCCCAGCATTTT.

The J gene is TRBJ1-1, the V gene TRBV4-2; TRBD1 might be the D (5 bases). From germline, CDR1 is LGHNA and CDR2 YNFKEQ. The CDR3 is 15 amino acids. V was shortened by 1 base and J by 3 bases, with 12 bases between the two germline ends. CDR3 sequence (DNA): TGTGCCAGCAGCCAAGTCGGGGGAACTGACACTGAAGCTTTCTTT. Protein sequence: CASSQVGGTDTEAFF.

This clone has a single count. The chain uses TRBV7-9 and TRBJ2-1; 9 nucleotides line up with TRBD2. Per germline, CDR1 SEHNR and CDR2 FQNEAQ (reference sequence). This CDR3 has 17 residues. The junction had 12 bases not matched to a gene; V was cut back by 3 bases and J by 6 bases. The CDR3 DNA is TGTGCCAGCAGCTTCCGACTAGCGGATTCGAATTTCAATGAGCAGTTCTTC. This codes for CASSFRLADSNFNEQFF.

The rearrangement links TRBV7-2 to TRBJ1-6, with D uncertain. Looked up from germline, CDR1 is SGHTA and CDR2 is FQGNSA. The V end was cut by 8 bases, the J end by 4 bases, with 15 bases between. The CDR3 spans 15 residues. The DNA for the CDR3 is TGTGCCAGCGCGGTTGCGAATTCTTATAATTCACCCCTCCACTTT. This codes for CASAVANSYNSPLHF.

This chain connects TRBV27 to TRBJ1-2; D is unresolved. This CDR3 comprises 16 residues. Looked up from germline, CDR1 is MNHEY and CDR2 is SMNVEV (reference sequence). The V end lost 5 bases, the J end lost 4 bases, and 20 bases lay between the germline ends. Written as DNA, the CDR3 is TGTGCCAGCAGTCCCCAGGTCGGACTCCCGGGCTATGGCTACACCTTC. Amino acid sequence: CASSPQVGLPGYGYTF.

The chain uses TRBV7-8 and TRBJ1-2; D ambiguous. The CDR3 length is 15 residues. V lost 4 bases and J lost 6, with 18 bases in between. From germline, CDR1 is SGHVS and CDR2 FQNEAQ. CDR3 nucleotide sequence: TGTGCCAGCAGCTCCTCAGAGTTTCGGGAAAATGGCTACACCTTC. The encoded protein is CASSSSEFRENGYTF.

V is TRBV19 and J is TRBJ2-3, with 12 bases fitting TRBD2. The CDR3 sequence is 18 residues long. Trimming cost V 3 bases and J 1 base; bases outside gene matches: 8. Per the germline V gene, CDR1 is LNHDA and CDR2 is SQIVND (reference sequence). The CDR3 coding sequence is TGTGCCAGTAGTATCCCCAGACTAGCGGGAGTTGGCACAGATACGCAGTATTTT. It translates to CASSIPRLAGVGTDTQYF.

J is TRBJ2-6 and V is TRBV10-1, with 9 nucleotides matching TRBD1. With V trimmed by 2 bases and J by 2 bases, 7 bases remained unmatched. The CDR3 is made up of 18 amino acids. The germline V gene encodes CDR1 WNHNN and CDR2 SYGVQD (reference sequence). The CDR3 here is CASSEEGTGRAGANVLTF. The CDR3 bases are TGCGCCAGCAGTGAGGAAGGGACAGGGAGGGCTGGGGCCAACGTCCTGACTTTC.

The rearrangement links TRBV27 to TRBJ2-3; 9 bases are a match to TRBD2. The CDR3 is 15 amino acids. Germline V CDR1 and CDR2: MNHEY, SMNVEV (reference sequence). The junction had 8 bases not matched to a gene; V was cut back by 8 bases and J by 2 bases. In DNA, the CDR3 is TGTGCCAGCGGGGGTCTAGCGGGGAACACAGATACGCAGTATTTT. Amino acid sequence: CASGGLAGNTDTQYF.

This chain connects TRBV23-1 to TRBJ1-2; the D gene is possibly TRBD1 (5 bases). TRBV23-1 is annotated as an ORF whose role is uncertain. Trimming cost V 2 bases and J 3 bases, with 16 bases left between them. The CDR3 runs to 16 residues. The CDR3 nucleotides read TGCGCCAGCAGTCAACCAATGGGGCACAGTGACTATGGCTACACCTTC. This encodes CASSQPMGHSDYGYTF.

The chain is built from TRBV7-9 and TRBJ1-2; TRBD1 is a possible D gene (5 bases). The CDR3 runs 15 residues. Germline values: CDR1 SEHNR, CDR2 FQNEAQ (reference sequence). Trimming left V 1 base short and J 6 bases short, with 15 bases between. The CDR3 region is CASSLDQGWFDGYTF. The CDR3 nucleotides read TGTGCCAGCAGCTTAGATCAGGGTTGGTTTGATGGCTACACCTTC.

The chain has TRBV27 and TRBJ2-1, with 10 bases matching TRBD2. The V gene end was trimmed by 1 base and the J gene end by 0 bases; junction bases not matched to a gene: 6. From germline, CDR1 is MNHEY and CDR2 SMNVEV (reference sequence). The CDR3 length is 18 residues. Here the CDR3 reads CASSLYTSGISSYNEQFF. Here the CDR3 DNA reads TGTGCCAGCAGTTTATATACTAGCGGGATCAGCTCCTACAATGAGCAGTTCTTC.

This chain uses TRBV29-1 with TRBJ1-1; no reliable D call. CDR1 SQVTM and CDR2 ANQGSEA come from the germline V gene. The V and J ends lost 7 bases and 3 bases respectively, with 15 bases between them. This CDR3 has 13 residues. CDR3 in amino acids: CSALDGEDTEAFF. The CDR3 DNA reads TGCAGCGCCTTAGACGGGGAGGACACTGAAGCTTTCTTT. The whole variable domain, remainder taken from reference TRBV29-1 and TRBJ1-1, is SAVISQKPSRDICQRGTSLTIQCQVDSQVTMMFWYRQQPGQSLTLIATANQGSEATYESGFVIDKFPISRPNLTFSTLTVSNMSPEDSSIYLCSALDGEDTEAFFGQGTRLTVV.

This clone has just a few counts. This rearrangement joins TRBV6-5 to TRBJ2-7; 9 bases line up with TRBD2. V was pared by 5 bases and J by 3 bases, with 8 bases of the junction left unmatched. The V gene's germline CDR1 is MNHEY and CDR2 SVGAGI. CDR3 length: 15 residues. CDR3 sequence: CASSPSGAWNYEQYF. The CDR3, as DNA: TGTGCCAGCAGTCCTAGCGGGGCTTGGAACTACGAGCAGTACTTC.